This TCR beta chain was captured in a study of Graves' ophthalmopathy and Graves' hyperthyroidism. General observations from the study: From stable hyperthyroidism, ophthalmopathy was separated by a 13-signature model with roughly 89% sensitivity and under 84% specificity.

Additional autoimmune diseases, uncontrolled infections, pregnancy or lactation disqualified patients. Orbital computed tomography and thyroid ultrasound, along with TRAb, serum thyroxine and clinical symptoms, underpinned diagnosis. This clonotype was observed at least ten times. The antigen remains unidentified. Amplification of TCR beta CDR3 regions used RNA transcripts. Second-round multiplex PCR followed a first-round RT-PCR using HTBI primers. TCRdb independently ran MiXCR on the multiplex PCR reads; one entry per CDR3 protein. Here the sample spans approximately 1.2 million distinct CDR3 sequences, roughly two fifths being singletons. Per the germline V gene, CDR1 is DFQATT and CDR2 is SNEGSKA (reference sequence). V was pared by 3 bases and J by 5 bases, with 8 bases between. This CDR3 has 11 amino acids.

The specimen sequenced was peripheral blood or thyroid tissue (not recorded which). The receptor comes from an adult man with Graves' hyperthyroidism. V gene TRBV20-1 combines with J gene TRBJ2-7; D unresolved. In DNA form, the CDR3 reads TGCAGTGCTAGCAGGTTGCACGAGCAGTACTTC. It translates to CSASRLHEQYF.